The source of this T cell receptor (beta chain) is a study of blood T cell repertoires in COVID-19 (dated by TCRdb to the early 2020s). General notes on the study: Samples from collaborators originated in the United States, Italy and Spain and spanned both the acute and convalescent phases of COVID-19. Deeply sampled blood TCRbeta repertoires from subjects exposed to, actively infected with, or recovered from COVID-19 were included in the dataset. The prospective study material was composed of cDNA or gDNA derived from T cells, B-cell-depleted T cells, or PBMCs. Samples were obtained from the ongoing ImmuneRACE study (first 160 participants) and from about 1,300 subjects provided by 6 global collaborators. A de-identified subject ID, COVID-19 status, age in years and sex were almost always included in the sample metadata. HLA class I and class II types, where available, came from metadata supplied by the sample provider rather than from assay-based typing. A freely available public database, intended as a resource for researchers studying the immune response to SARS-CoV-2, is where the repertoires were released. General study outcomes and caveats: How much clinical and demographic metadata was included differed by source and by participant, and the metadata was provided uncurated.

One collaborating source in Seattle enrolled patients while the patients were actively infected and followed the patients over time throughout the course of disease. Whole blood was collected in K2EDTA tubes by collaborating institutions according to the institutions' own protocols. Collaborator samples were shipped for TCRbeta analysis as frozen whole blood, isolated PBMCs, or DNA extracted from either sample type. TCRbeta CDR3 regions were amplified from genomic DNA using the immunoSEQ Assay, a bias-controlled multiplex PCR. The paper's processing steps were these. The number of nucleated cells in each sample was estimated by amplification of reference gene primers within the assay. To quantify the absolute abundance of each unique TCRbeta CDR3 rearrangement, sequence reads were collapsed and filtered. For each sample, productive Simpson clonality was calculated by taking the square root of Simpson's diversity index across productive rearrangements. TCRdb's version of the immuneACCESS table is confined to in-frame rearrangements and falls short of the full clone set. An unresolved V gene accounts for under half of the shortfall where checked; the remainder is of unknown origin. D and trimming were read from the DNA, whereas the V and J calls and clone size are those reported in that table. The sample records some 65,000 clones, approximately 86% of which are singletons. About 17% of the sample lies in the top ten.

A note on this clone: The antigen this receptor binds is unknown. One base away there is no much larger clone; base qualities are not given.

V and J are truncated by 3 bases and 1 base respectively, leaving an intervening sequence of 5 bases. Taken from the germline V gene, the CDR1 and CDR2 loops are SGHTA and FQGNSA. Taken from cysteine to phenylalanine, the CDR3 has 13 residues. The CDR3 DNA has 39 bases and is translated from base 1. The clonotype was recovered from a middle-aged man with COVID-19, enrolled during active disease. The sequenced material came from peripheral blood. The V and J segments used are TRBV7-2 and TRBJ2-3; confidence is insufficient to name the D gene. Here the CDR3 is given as CASSFTGTDTQYF. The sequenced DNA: TGTGCCAGCAGCTTCACGGGCACAGATACGCAGTATTTT.